The 25 T cell receptor beta chains reported below all come from one sample, sequenced in a study of blood T cell repertoires in COVID-19. Assay used: immunoSEQ multiplex PCR; TCRdb lists only in-frame clones, some missing. There are some 130,000 clones in the sample; about 88% occur only once, and around 3.8% lies in the top ten. What was sequenced was peripheral blood. The source of these receptors is a man in his fifties with active COVID-19.

The rearrangement links TRBV19 to TRBJ1-5, with TRBD1 matching 8 bases. This CDR3 is built from 16 residues. Germline CDR1 reads LNHDA; CDR2 reads SQIVND (reference sequence). Trimming removed 7 bases from V and 7 bases from J; junction bases left unmatched: 15. The CDR3 loop reads CASNSQGAGAGQPQHF. CDR3 DNA: TGTGCCAGTAATAGCCAGGGGGCAGGCGCAGGGCAGCCCCAGCATTTT.

The rearrangement links TRBV7-9 to TRBJ1-2, with 9 bases that match TRBD1. Germline CDR1 is SEHNR and CDR2 is FQNEAQ (reference sequence). The CDR3 length is 15 residues. The J segment lost 6 bases and the V segment lost 1 base, leaving 6 bases of the junction unmatched. The CDR3 spells CASSLGQGEGDGYTF. CDR3 coding DNA: TGTGCCAGCAGCTTAGGACAGGGGGAAGGGGATGGCTACACCTTC.

This clone was seen once. The chain couples TRBV4-2 to TRBJ2-4; TRBD2 aligns across 9 bases. The germline V gene encodes CDR1 LGHNA and CDR2 YNFKEQ. The CDR3 is made up of 14 amino acids. V was clipped by 4 bases and J by 9 bases; unmatched bases: 7. CDR3 sequence reads: CASSPRGGLGIQYF. CDR3 nucleotides: TGTGCCAGCAGCCCGCGGGGGGGCCTAGGCATTCAGTACTTC.

Note on this clone: The same CDR3 arises from other DNA sequences in this sample as well. V gene TRBV9 combines with J gene TRBJ2-3; D gene ambiguous. Germline assignment: CDR1 SGDLS and CDR2 YYNGEE. Trimming stripped 0 bases from V and 1 base from J, with 6 bases between. There are 14 residues in the CDR3. CDR3 sequence reads: CASSVESGTDTQYF. DNA for the CDR3: TGTGCCAGCAGCGTAGAATCCGGCACAGATACGCAGTATTTT.

CDR3: CASSLYMVSGANVLTF. CDR3 DNA: TGTGCCAGCAGCTTATACATGGTCTCTGGGGCCAACGTCCTGACTTTC. V usage is TRBV13 and J usage is TRBJ2-6; D unresolved. Deletions cut 2 bases from V and 0 bases from J, with 8 bases between. Germline V gene sequence: CDR1 PRHDT, CDR2 FYEKMQ (reference sequence). The CDR3 covers 16 residues.

This rearrangement joins TRBV12-3 or TRBV12-4 to TRBJ1-1; no clear D gene. The CDR3 length is 12 residues. The germline V and J ends were trimmed by 3 bases and 3 bases, with 5 bases remaining between them. The CDR3 loop is CASSFGYTEAFF. CDR3 nucleotides: TGTGCCAGCAGTTTCGGGTACACTGAAGCTTTCTTT.

The rearrangement uses TRBV4-1 and TRBJ1-2, with D possibly being TRBD1 (5 bases). This CDR3 region has 12 residues. Trimming took off 6 bases at V and 8 bases at J, with 13 bases between the two ends. Germline V gene sequence: CDR1 MGHRA, CDR2 YSYEKL. The CDR3 DNA sequence: TGCGCCAGCAGTAGAGGGGCGGGAGGCTACACCTTC. Translation: CASSRGAGGYTF.

In its sample, this clone was seen a few times. The chain combines TRBV27 with TRBJ1-2, with 8 bases identical to TRBD1. With 5 bases clipped from V and 4 bases from J, the junction kept 9 bases outside the gene matches. The CDR3 runs to 15 residues. Per the germline V gene, CDR1 is MNHEY and CDR2 is SMNVEV (reference sequence). Here the CDR3 DNA reads TGTGCCAGCAGTCCAGGACAGGGCCCTTCCTATGGCTACACCTTC. Translation: CASSPGQGPSYGYTF.

The chain combines TRBV7-8 with TRBJ2-5, with D possibly matching TRBD2 (5 bases). Per germline, CDR1 SGHVS and CDR2 FQNEAQ. There are 13 residues in the CDR3. V lost 5 bases, J lost 2 bases, and 9 bases lay in between. The CDR3 loop reads CASSTRPQETQYF. The CDR3, as DNA: TGTGCCAGCAGCACTAGACCTCAAGAGACCCAGTACTTC.

The chain employs TRBV6-1 and TRBJ1-1, with D possibly TRBD1 on 6 matching bases. The CDR3 consists of 14 residues. Trimming shortened V by 3 bases and J by 5 bases, and 13 bases separated the two germline ends. Germline values: CDR1 MNHNS, CDR2 SASEGT. The CDR3 DNA reads TGTGCCAGCAGTGACAGGGGAGCGAAAACTGAAGCTTTCTTT. Its protein is CASSDRGAKTEAFF.

J is TRBJ1-2 and V is TRBV12-3 or TRBV12-4; D call uncertain. The V and J ends lost 6 bases and 6 bases respectively, with 11 bases between them. The CDR3 is made up of 12 amino acids. CDR3 sequence (DNA): TGTGCCAGCAGACGAGGCCCCGATGGCTACACCTTC. This codes for CASRRGPDGYTF.

V is TRBV5-1 and J is TRBJ1-1, with 8 bases matching TRBD1. This CDR3 has 15 amino acids. The V gene end was trimmed by 5 bases and the J gene end by 1 base; junction bases not matched to a gene: 7. Germline lookup yields CDR1 SGHRS and CDR2 YFSETQ. The CDR3 region is CASSTRGLGNTEAFF. CDR3 DNA sequence: TGCGCCAGCAGTACCAGGGGGCTGGGGAACACTGAAGCTTTCTTT.

This clone was detected only once. This rearrangement joins TRBV28 to TRBJ2-5, with 9 bases lining up with TRBD2. CDR3 size: 15 residues. V shed 3 bases, J shed 3 bases, and the junction held 5 bases outside the gene matches. Per germline, CDR1 MDHEN and CDR2 SYDVKM. In DNA form, the CDR3 reads TGTGCCAGCAGTTTTTCGGCGGGAGGGAAAGAGACCCAGTACTTC. Encoded protein: CASSFSAGGKETQYF.

This clone appeared a few times. This chain connects TRBV6-1 to TRBJ1-2, with D uncertain. The germline V gene has CDR1 MNHNS and CDR2 SASEGT. The CDR3 covers 13 residues. Trimming shortened V by 2 bases and J by 7 bases, and 11 bases separated the two germline ends. The CDR3 DNA follows: TGTGCCAGCAGTGAATTCGGCCTAGGTGGCTACACCTTC. It is translated as CASSEFGLGGYTF.

V and J are TRBV30 and TRBJ2-1, with TRBD1 as a possible D gene (5 bases). This CDR3 is built from 12 residues. Germline loops: CDR1 GTSNPN, CDR2 SVGIG (reference sequence). Trimming took off 5 bases at V and 9 bases at J, with 14 bases between the two ends. The CDR3: CAWDQGVGEQFF. The CDR3 coding sequence is TGTGCCTGGGATCAGGGTGTGGGTGAGCAGTTCTTC. Supplemented by reference TRBV30 and TRBJ2-1, the full variable domain reads SQTIHQWPATLVQPVGSPLSLECTVEGTSNPNLYWYRQAAGRGLQLLFYSVGIGQISSEVPQNLSASRPQDRQFILSSKKLLLSDSGFYLCAWDQGVGEQFFGPGTRLTVL.

The rearrangement uses TRBV19 and TRBJ1-1; a possible D gene is TRBD1 (5 bases). CDR3 length: 16 residues. Germline CDR1 is LNHDA and CDR2 is SQIVND (reference sequence). The V end was cut by 2 bases, the J end by 1 base, with 14 bases between. The CDR3 region is CASSIQGGVTNTEAFF. The CDR3, as DNA: TGTGCCAGTAGTATACAGGGAGGGGTAACGAACACTGAAGCTTTCTTT.

The rearrangement links TRBV6-5 to TRBJ2-1; TRBD2 might be the D (6 bases). Trimming pared 6 bases from V and 2 bases from J, leaving 14 bases between. The CDR3 is 15 amino acids. Per the germline V gene, CDR1 is MNHEY and CDR2 is SVGAGI. CDR3 DNA: TGTGCCAGCAGAAGCCGGGACTGGCCCTACAATGAGCAGTTCTTC. Its protein product is CASRSRDWPYNEQFF.

This rearrangement joins TRBV19 to TRBJ2-6; D may be TRBD1 (6 bases). Germline CDR1 reads LNHDA; CDR2 reads SQIVND (reference sequence). The length of the CDR3 is 15 residues. Trimming removed 4 bases from V and 3 bases from J, with 10 bases in between. The CDR3 region has the DNA TGTGCCAGTAGTACCCAGGGGTTTGGGGCCAACGTCCTGACTTTC. Translated: CASSTQGFGANVLTF. Complete variable domain (other parts from reference TRBV19 and TRBJ2-6): DGGITQSPKYLFRKEGQNVTLSCEQNLNHDAMYWYRQDPGQGLRLIYYSQIVNDFQKGDIAEGYSVSREKKESFPLTVTSAQKNPTAFYLCASSTQGFGANVLTFGAGSRLTVL.

The rearrangement uses TRBV20-1 and TRBJ2-5, with 14 bases fitting TRBD2. Trimming cost V 3 bases and J 14 bases; bases outside gene matches: 14. The CDR3 loop spans 15 amino acids. Germline-derived CDR1 and CDR2 are DFQATT and SNEGSKA (reference sequence). CDR3 region: CSASRPTSGGAVTYF. CDR3 bases: TGCAGTGCTAGTCGCCCGACTAGCGGGGGGGCGGTTACTTACTTC.

The V and J genes are TRBV6-5 and TRBJ2-7; TRBD1 agrees at 9 bases. The CDR3 is 14 amino acids. The germline V gene encodes CDR1 MNHEY and CDR2 SVGAGI. V gave up 6 bases and J gave up 1 base; unmatched junction bases: 4. CDR3 residues: CASRTGGGSYEQYF. The CDR3 DNA is TGTGCCAGCAGGACAGGGGGGGGATCCTACGAGCAGTACTTC.

The count of this clone is one. V and J are TRBV7-3 and TRBJ2-2, with 9 bases matching TRBD2. This CDR3 is 17 amino acids long. Per the germline V gene, CDR1 is SGHTA and CDR2 is FQGTGA. Germline trimming cut 0 bases from V and 2 bases from J; bases unmatched to any gene: 4. CDR3 residues: CASSLTLGTSNTGELFF. The DNA of the CDR3 is TGTGCCAGCAGCTTAACTCTCGGGACTAGCAACACCGGGGAGCTGTTTTTT.

V and J are TRBV7-2 and TRBJ2-6; possible D gene TRBD1, 6 bases. The ends were cut back, 7 bases at V and 0 bases at J, with 13 bases in the middle. The germline gives CDR1 SGHTA, CDR2 FQGNSA. The CDR3 extends over 16 amino acids. The CDR3 reads CASKKTGLSGANVLTF. The CDR3 DNA follows: TGTGCCAGCAAAAAGACAGGACTCTCTGGGGCCAACGTCCTGACTTTC.

This sequence joins TRBV5-4 and TRBJ2-1; D might be TRBD2 (5 bases). The CDR3 runs 14 residues. V was shortened by 5 bases and J by 5 bases, with 14 bases between the two germline ends. Germline V gene sequence: CDR1 SGHNT, CDR2 YYREEE (reference sequence). The CDR3 DNA reads TGTGCCAGCAGTCCCCGGACTGTTAACAATGAGCAGTTCTTC. Translation gives CASSPRTVNNEQFF. Using reference TRBV5-4 and TRBJ2-1 for the parts outside the CDR3, the full variable domain is ETGVTQSPTHLIKTRGQQVTLRCSSQSGHNTVSWYQQALGQGPQFIFQYYREEENGRGNFPPRFSGLQFPNYSSELNVNALELDDSALYLCASSPRTVNNEQFFGPGTRLTVL.

J is TRBJ2-3 and V is TRBV10-3; TRBD1 might be the D (5 bases). V dropped 0 bases and J dropped 3 bases, with 13 bases sitting between them. CDR3 length: 16 amino acids. Germline values: CDR1 ENHRY, CDR2 SYGVKD. In nucleotides, the CDR3 is TGTGCCATCAGTGAGTCGGGCTTGCAGGGAACAGATACGCAGTATTTT. The encoded protein is CAISESGLQGTDTQYF.

The chain combines TRBV6-5 with TRBJ2-2; D is perhaps TRBD2 (7 bases). The CDR3 totals 14 residues. Trimming cost V 7 bases and J 3 bases, with 12 bases left between them. In germline, CDR1 is MNHEY, CDR2 SVGAGI. This chain's CDR3 is CASTGGLDTGELFF. The CDR3 DNA sequence: TGTGCCAGCACGGGGGGCCTCGACACCGGGGAGCTGTTTTTT.